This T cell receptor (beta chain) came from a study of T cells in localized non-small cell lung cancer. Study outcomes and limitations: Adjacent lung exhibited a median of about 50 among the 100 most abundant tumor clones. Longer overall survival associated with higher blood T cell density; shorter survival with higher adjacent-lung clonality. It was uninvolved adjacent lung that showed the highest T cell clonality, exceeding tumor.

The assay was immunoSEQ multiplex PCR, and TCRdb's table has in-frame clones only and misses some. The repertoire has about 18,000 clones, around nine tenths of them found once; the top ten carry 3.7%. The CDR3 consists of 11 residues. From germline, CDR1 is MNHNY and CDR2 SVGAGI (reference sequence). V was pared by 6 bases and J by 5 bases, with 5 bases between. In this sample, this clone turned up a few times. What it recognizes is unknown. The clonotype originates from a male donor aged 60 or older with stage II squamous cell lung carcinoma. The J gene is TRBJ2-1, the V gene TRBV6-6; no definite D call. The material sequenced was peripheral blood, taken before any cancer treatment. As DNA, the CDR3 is TGTGCCAGCAGCCTTAACAATGAGCAGTTCTTC. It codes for CASSLNNEQFF.